These T cell receptor beta chains were read from a single sample in a study of cytomegalovirus exposure and HLA in healthy donors. Data came from immunoSEQ multiplex PCR; TCRdb stores just in-frame clones and leaves some out. The ten top clones account for about 3.8%, within a sample of 65,000 to 90,000 clones. The source material was PBMCs. The source is a female donor in good health and CMV-seropositive. The CDR3 runs from the conserved cysteine through the conserved F or W. The D gene is left open where the match is weak.

J	D	V	DNA	CDR3
TRBJ2-3	TRBD2	TRBV7-2	TGTGCCAGCAGCTTAGGCGGGAGGAATACAGATACGCAGTATTTT	CASSLGGRNTDTQYF
TRBJ2-7	TRBD1	TRBV11-2	TGTGCCAGCAGCTGGAGGACAGGGGGTCGGGAGCAGTACTTC	CASSWRTGGREQYF
TRBJ1-5	NA	TRBV6-6	TGTGCCAGCAGCCTCCCGGGTCAGCCCCAGCATTTT	CASSLPGQPQHF
TRBJ1-5	TRBD1	TRBV28	TGTGCCAGCAGTGGACAGGTTGTTGGCAATCAGCCCCAGCATTTT	CASSGQVVGNQPQHF
TRBJ2-7	NA	TRBV10-3	TGTGCCATCAGATCTTATTCGCCAGGGTCCGAGCAGTACTTC	CAIRSYSPGSEQYF
TRBJ1-2	NA	TRBV2	TGTGCCAGCAGTGAAGTAGGCTACACCTTC	CASSEVGYTF
TRBJ2-2	TRBD2	TRBV4-3	TGCGCCAGCAGCCAAGACTTTAGCGGGGGGGCTGGGACCGGGGAGCTGTTTTTT	CASSQDFSGGAGTGELFF
TRBJ2-7	TRBD2	TRBV7-2	TGTGCCAGCAGCCGGCGGGGAGGCGGGGGAGTCCACGAGCAGTACTTC	CASSRRGGGGVHEQYF
TRBJ2-3	NA	TRBV5-1	TGCGCCAGCAGCTTGGCCCGGCTAGGCAGCGATACGCAGTATTTT	CASSLARLGSDTQYF
TRBJ2-2	NA	TRBV5-1	TGCGCCAGCAGCTTAGCCGGACTCGATGGCGGGGAGCTGTTTTTT	CASSLAGLDGGELFF
TRBJ2-5	NA	TRBV10-1	TGCGCCAGCAGTGAGGCTGGAGTATTACGAGAGCAGTACTTC	CASSEAGVLREQYF
TRBJ2-1	TRBD2	TRBV28	TGTGCCAGCAGTTGGACTAGCAATGAGCAGTTCTTC	CASSWTSNEQFF
TRBJ2-1	NA	TRBV28	TGTGCCAGCAGCTATGGGAGGAATGAGCAGTTCTTC	CASSYGRNEQFF